The T cell receptor (beta chain) described here comes from a study of PD-L1 blockade in urothelial cancer. The wider study: At 6 weeks and at 3 weeks (second dose) after treatment start, blood was analyzed. Blood samples had a median of approximately 140,000 T cells, some 83,000 unique TCRs, and clonality roughly 0.08.

As to time point: pretreatment peripheral blood. Study-level results: Better progression-free and overall survival followed lower pretreatment blood clonality.

The assay was immunoSEQ multiplex PCR, and TCRdb's table has in-frame clones only and misses some. The sample has about 95,000 clones, about nine tenths seen once. On this clone itself: Antigen unknown.

In germline, CDR1 is MNHNY, CDR2 SVGAGI (reference sequence). V lost 5 bases, J lost 2 bases, and 6 bases stayed unmatched. This CDR3 has 15 amino acids. The chain is built from TRBV6-6 and TRBJ1-2, with 9 bases aligning to TRBD1. This TCR was recovered from a man between 60 and 75 years old with urothelial cancer. The sample in question was PBMCs, obtained around atezolizumab (anti-PD-L1) treatment. CDR3 in DNA: TGTGCCAGCAGTGCAACCGGGACAGGGAACTATGGCTACACCTTC. Protein: CASSATGTGNYGYTF.